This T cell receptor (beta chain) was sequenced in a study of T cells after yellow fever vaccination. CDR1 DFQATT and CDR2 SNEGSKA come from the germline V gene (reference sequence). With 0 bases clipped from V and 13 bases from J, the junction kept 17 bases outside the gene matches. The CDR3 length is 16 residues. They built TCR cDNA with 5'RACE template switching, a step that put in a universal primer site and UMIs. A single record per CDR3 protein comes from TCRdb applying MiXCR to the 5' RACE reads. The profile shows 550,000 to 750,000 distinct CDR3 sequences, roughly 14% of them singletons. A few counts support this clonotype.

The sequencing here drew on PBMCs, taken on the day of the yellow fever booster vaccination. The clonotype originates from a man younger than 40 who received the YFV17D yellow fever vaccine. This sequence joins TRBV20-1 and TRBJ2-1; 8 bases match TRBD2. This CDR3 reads CSARELAGPAARGQFF. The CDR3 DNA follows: TGCAGTGCTAGAGAGTTAGCGGGGCCCGCAGCCCGCGGACAGTTCTTC.